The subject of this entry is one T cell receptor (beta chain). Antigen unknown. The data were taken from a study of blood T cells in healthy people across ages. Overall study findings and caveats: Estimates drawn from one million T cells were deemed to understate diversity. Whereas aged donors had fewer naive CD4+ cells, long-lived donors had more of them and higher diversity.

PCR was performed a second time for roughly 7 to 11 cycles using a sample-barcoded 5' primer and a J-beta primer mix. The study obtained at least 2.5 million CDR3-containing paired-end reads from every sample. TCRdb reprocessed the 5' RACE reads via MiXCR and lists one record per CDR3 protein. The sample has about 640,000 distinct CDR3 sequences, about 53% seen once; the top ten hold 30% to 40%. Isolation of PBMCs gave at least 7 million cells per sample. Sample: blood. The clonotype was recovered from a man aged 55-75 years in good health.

CDR3 sequence: CSAREPQGDQETQYF. The CDR3 region has the DNA TGCAGTGCTAGAGAACCTCAGGGAGACCAAGAGACCCAGTACTTC. V and J are TRBV20-1 and TRBJ2-5; D possibly matches TRBD1 or TRBD2 (5 bases each). V dropped 0 bases and J dropped 0 bases, with 11 bases sitting between them. CDR3 length: 15 amino acids. Germline V lookup: CDR1 DFQATT, CDR2 SNEGSKA (reference sequence).